This TCR beta chain was sequenced in a study of blood T cell repertoires in COVID-19. Clones were read by immunoSEQ multiplex PCR, and TCRdb kept only the in-frame ones, dropping some. The sample has more than 200,000 clones, 83% seen once. CDR1 and CDR2 from the germline V gene are SNHLY and FYNNEI. V was trimmed by 3 bases and J by 3 bases, leaving 11 bases between them. The CDR3 is 14 residues long. The sequenced material came from peripheral blood. This TCR derives from a woman in her forties with active or convalescent COVID-19. The chain has TRBV2 and TRBJ1-1; D unresolved. CDR3 sequence: CASSDPPQDTEAFF. CDR3 coding DNA: TGTGCCAGCAGTGACCCCCCTCAGGACACTGAAGCTTTCTTT.